This entry concerns a single TCR beta chain. This specimen belongs to a study of blood T cell repertoires in COVID-19. TCRdb's copy holds only in-frame clones and misses some; the assay was immunoSEQ multiplex PCR. Of roughly 200,000 clones in the sample, 75% to 85% were seen once. The ends lost 0 bases at V and 4 bases at J; junction bases unmatched: 12. Germline V gives CDR1 SGHRS, CDR2 YFSETQ. The CDR3 has 17 amino acids. The V gene is TRBV5-1, the J gene TRBJ2-5; 7 nucleotides line up with TRBD1. The clonotype was recovered from a man aged 40-49 years who had recovered from COVID-19. The specimen sequenced was PBMCs or T cells enriched from blood (not recorded which). The CDR3: CASSLVLGRGKGETQYF. The CDR3 nucleotides are TGCGCCAGCAGCTTGGTCCTGGGCAGGGGGAAGGGAGAGACCCAGTACTTC.